This passage covers 24 T cell receptor beta chains from one sample sequenced in a study of T-cell memory formation after mild COVID-19. TCRdb re-analysed the 5' RACE reads in MiXCR, keeping a single row per CDR3 protein. Of 300,000 or so distinct CDR3 sequences in the sample, roughly 16% were seen once. Sequencing input: PBMCs or a T cell subset sorted from them (not recorded which). These TCRs come from a man younger than 35 who had mild COVID-19 (a few samples of this study predate the infection). Cell type and time point are not known.

This clonotype was picked up a small number of times. The V and J genes are TRBV7-2 and TRBJ1-1; no clear D. The ends were cut back, 5 bases at V and 4 bases at J, with 11 bases in the middle. The CDR3 loop spans 13 amino acids. Per germline, CDR1 SGHTA and CDR2 FQGNSA. CDR3 residues: CASSTQPGTEAFF. Written as DNA, the CDR3 is TGTGCCAGCAGCACCCAACCGGGCACTGAAGCTTTCTTT.

The V and J genes are TRBV5-1 and TRBJ1-2; D is perhaps TRBD1 (5 bases). This CDR3 has 16 amino acids. Germline V gene lookup returns CDR1 SGHRS and CDR2 YFSETQ. Trimming took 2 bases from V and 1 from J, leaving 15 bases between them. The CDR3 protein is CASSLLGVVDNYGYTF. The DNA of the CDR3 is TGCGCCAGCAGCTTATTAGGGGTGGTAGATAACTATGGCTACACCTTC.

J is TRBJ1-1 and V is TRBV20-1; a weak D match, TRBD1 (5 bases). The CDR3 spans 14 residues. Deletions cut 3 bases from V and 3 bases from J, with 14 bases between. Germline V CDR1 and CDR2: DFQATT, SNEGSKA (reference sequence). The CDR3 region has the DNA TGCAGTGCTAGTGGCACAGGAAAGGACACTGAAGCTTTCTTT. It is translated as CSASGTGKDTEAFF.

The gene calls are TRBV21-1 and TRBJ2-1; the table assigns TRBD1, which was not confirmed against the DNA. TRBV21-1 is a documented pseudogene. The CDR3 is 11 residues long. CDR3 protein: CASSVRVPMFF. Written as DNA, the CDR3 is TGTGCCAGCAGCGTCCGGGTCCCCATGTTCTTC.

This clonotype was found many times. V and J are TRBV7-2 and TRBJ2-1; TRBD2 aligns across 7 bases. Trimming took 6 bases from V and 6 from J; bases not matched to a gene: 5. There are 13 residues in the CDR3. Looked up from germline, CDR1 is SGHTA and CDR2 is FQGNSA. The CDR3 region is CASRFGGGNEQFF. CDR3 DNA sequence: TGTGCCAGCAGATTCGGCGGGGGCAATGAGCAGTTCTTC.

This clonotype was seen a handful of times. The chain recombines TRBV27 with TRBJ2-2; D is uncertain. There are 15 residues in the CDR3. Germline CDR1 and CDR2: MNHEY and SMNVEV (reference sequence). V was cut by 7 bases and J by 1 base, with 13 bases left in between. Here the CDR3 DNA reads TGTGCCAGCACCACTAAGGGTCGGAACACCGGGGAGCTGTTTTTT. Translating gives CASTTKGRNTGELFF.

This clonotype was picked up a small number of times. J is TRBJ2-7 and V is TRBV5-1; D ambiguous. The CDR3 runs to 13 residues. Germline V gives CDR1 SGHRS, CDR2 YFSETQ. V lost 4 bases and J 5 bases, leaving 13 bases between the germline ends. The CDR3 DNA is TGCGCCAGCAGCCTGACGGGTATACACGAGCAGTACGTC. It encodes CASSLTGIHEQYV.

The rearrangement links TRBV9 to TRBJ1-1; 7 positions match TRBD1. The CDR3 covers 14 residues. CDR1 is SGDLS, CDR2 YYNGEE, per germline. Trimming at V came to 4 bases and at J to 1 base, leaving 4 bases not matched to a gene. CDR3 protein: CASSPGTENTEAFF. The CDR3 region has the DNA TGTGCCAGCAGCCCAGGGACAGAGAACACTGAAGCTTTCTTT.

In its sample, this clonotype was seen a few times. The chain uses TRBV7-9 and TRBJ2-5, with D perhaps being TRBD1 or TRBD2 (7 bases each). Looked up from germline, CDR1 is SEHNR and CDR2 is FQNEAQ (reference sequence). V dropped 8 bases and J dropped 5 bases, with 18 bases sitting between them. There are 14 residues in the CDR3. The CDR3 protein is CASVGLGGGETQYF. CDR3 nucleotides: TGTGCCAGCGTTGGTTTGGGAGGGGGCGAGACCCAGTACTTC.

The genes are TRBV12-3 or TRBV12-4 and TRBJ2-7; TRBD2 matches 7 bases. This CDR3 contains 13 residues. Trimming at V came to 4 bases and at J to 1 base, leaving 1 base not matched to a gene. As DNA, the CDR3 is TGTGCCAGCAGTTGGGACTATTCCTACGAGCAGTACTTC. Protein product: CASSWDYSYEQYF.

This clonotype came up many times. This rearrangement joins TRBV29-1 to TRBJ2-5; 9 bases fit TRBD1. The ends lost 0 bases at V and 5 bases at J; junction bases unmatched: 10. This CDR3 has 16 amino acids. The germline V gene encodes CDR1 SQVTM and CDR2 ANQGSEA. The CDR3, as DNA: TGCAGCGTTGAAGATCGGGTTGGACAGGGGCCCGAGACCCAGTACTTC. Translation: CSVEDRVGQGPETQYF.

The gene calls are TRBV3-1 and TRBJ2-1, with D possibly TRBD2 on 7 matching bases. V lost 5 bases to trimming and J lost 2 bases, with 16 bases between them. The CDR3 consists of 16 residues. Germline V gives CDR1 LGHDT, CDR2 YNNKEL (reference sequence). The CDR3 DNA sequence: TGTGCCAGCAGCACCAGGGGCGGGGGAGCCTACAATGAGCAGTTCTTC. Translated, it gives CASSTRGGGAYNEQFF.

The rearrangement links TRBV10-3 to TRBJ2-2; 10 nucleotides line up with TRBD2. CDR3 length equals 16 residues. V shed 9 bases, J shed 0 bases, and the junction held 7 bases outside the gene matches. CDR1 and CDR2 (germline): ENHRY, SYGVKD. In DNA form, the CDR3 reads TGTGCCATAGGACTAGCGGTGATTTCGAACACCGGGGAGCTGTTTTTT. This translates into CAIGLAVISNTGELFF.

The rearrangement joins TRBV29-1 to TRBJ2-1, with a tentative D call TRBD2 (5 bases). The CDR3 totals 14 residues. V was shortened by 1 base and J by 3 bases, with 10 bases between the two germline ends. Germline CDR1 SQVTM, CDR2 ANQGSEA. The CDR3 DNA reads as TGCAGCGTTGAAGGCCAGACTAACTACAATGAGCAGTTCTTC. This codes for CSVEGQTNYNEQFF.

The V call is TRBV5-5, the J call TRBJ2-7; no clear D. CDR3 length: 13 amino acids. Germline CDR1 and CDR2: SGHKS and YYEKEE (reference sequence). Trimming pared 4 bases from V and 2 bases from J, leaving 10 bases between. CDR3 nucleotides: TGTGCCAGCAGCATCTGGTTCCCCTACGAGCAGTACTTC. Its translation is CASSIWFPYEQYF.

This clonotype turned up a few times. The gene calls are TRBV9 and TRBJ1-5; D is possibly TRBD1 (5 bases). With 3 bases removed from V and 7 bases from J, the gap between germline ends came to 17 bases. This CDR3 spans 15 amino acids. The germline gives CDR1 SGDLS, CDR2 YYNGEE. For the CDR3, the DNA is TGTGCCAGCAGCGCGCAGGGTGCGAAAGGCCAGCCCCAGCATTTT. Translating gives CASSAQGAKGQPQHF.

There are a few counts of this clonotype. Here the CDR3 reads CASSIPGGMRTQYF. The CDR3 DNA reads as TGTGCCAGTAGTATCCCCGGTGGAATGAGGACCCAGTACTTC. The V and J genes are TRBV19 and TRBJ2-5; unclear D gene. There are 14 residues in the CDR3. V was shortened by 3 bases and J by 7 bases, with 15 bases between the two germline ends. Germline CDR1 reads LNHDA; CDR2 reads SQIVND (reference sequence).

The table lists this clonotype with many counts. The chain couples TRBV6-2 or TRBV6-3 to TRBJ2-3, with 7 bases lining up with TRBD2. With 7 bases clipped from V and 2 bases from J, the junction kept 9 bases outside the gene matches. CDR3 length: 15 residues. Germline CDR1 MNHEY, CDR2 SVGEGT. The DNA for the CDR3 is TGTGCCAGCACTCACGGGCTAGCGGACACAGATACGCAGTATTTT. This encodes CASTHGLADTDTQYF.

This clonotype came up once. The rearrangement links TRBV6-6 to TRBJ1-1, with a tentative D call TRBD1 (5 bases). The CDR3 is 14 amino acids. CDR1 is MNHNY, CDR2 SVGAGI, per germline (reference sequence). Trimming removed 2 bases at V and 3 bases at J, with 10 bases between. The CDR3 sequence: CASSYIRDHTEAFF. CDR3 in DNA: TGTGCCAGCAGTTACATCCGGGACCACACTGAAGCTTTCTTT.

The chain carries TRBV7-9 and TRBJ2-5; D may be TRBD1 (6 bases). The V end was cut by 5 bases, the J end by 1 base, with 14 bases between. Germline V gene sequence: CDR1 SEHNR, CDR2 FQNEAQ (reference sequence). The length of the CDR3 is 15 residues. This CDR3 reads CASSGRWGLQETQYF. The CDR3 DNA reads TGTGCCAGCAGCGGCCGGTGGGGGCTCCAAGAGACCCAGTACTTC.

This clonotype was counted a few times. V gene TRBV7-9 combines with J gene TRBJ2-2, with 7 bases lining up with TRBD1. Germline CDR1 SEHNR, CDR2 FQNEAQ (reference sequence). The length of the CDR3 is 14 residues. The junction had 3 bases not matched to a gene; V was cut back by 4 bases and J by 4 bases. The CDR3 protein is CASSYRGGTGELFF. For the CDR3, the DNA is TGTGCCAGCAGCTACAGGGGTGGCACCGGGGAGCTGTTTTTT.

This clonotype was counted only a few times. The chain carries TRBV5-6 and TRBJ2-7; 8 bases agree with TRBD1. The ends lost 4 bases at V and 7 bases at J; junction bases unmatched: 13. The CDR3 is 15 residues long. CDR1 is SGHDT and CDR2 is YYEEEE in the germline V gene. CDR3 protein: CASSRVTGALREQYF. The CDR3 region has the DNA TGTGCCAGCAGCCGAGTGACAGGGGCCTTGAGGGAGCAGTACTTC.

This clonotype was found a few times. The V gene is TRBV7-2, the J gene TRBJ2-7, with 10 bases aligning to TRBD2. V lost 5 bases and J lost 2; bases outside the gene matches: 3. Germline CDR1 is SGHTA and CDR2 is FQGNSA. The CDR3 covers 14 residues. The CDR3 DNA reads TGTGCCAGCAGCCCGAGCGGGGGGGCCTACGAGCAGTACTTC. It translates to CASSPSGGAYEQYF.

This clonotype was seen only a few times. V usage is TRBV5-1 and J usage is TRBJ2-5; 7 bases align to TRBD2. The junction had 6 bases not matched to a gene; V was cut back by 3 bases and J by 4 bases. Germline V gives CDR1 SGHRS, CDR2 YFSETQ. The CDR3 length is 14 residues. CDR3 loop: CASSWITSVETQYF. The CDR3 region has the DNA TGCGCCAGCAGCTGGATCACTAGCGTAGAGACCCAGTACTTC. The variable domain in full, completed from reference TRBV5-1 and TRBJ2-5, reads KAGVTQTPRYLIKTRGQQVTLSCSPISGHRSVSWYQQTPGQGLQFLFEYFSETQRNKGNFPGRFSGRQFSNSRSEMNVSTLELGDSALYLCASSWITSVETQYFGPGTRLLVL.